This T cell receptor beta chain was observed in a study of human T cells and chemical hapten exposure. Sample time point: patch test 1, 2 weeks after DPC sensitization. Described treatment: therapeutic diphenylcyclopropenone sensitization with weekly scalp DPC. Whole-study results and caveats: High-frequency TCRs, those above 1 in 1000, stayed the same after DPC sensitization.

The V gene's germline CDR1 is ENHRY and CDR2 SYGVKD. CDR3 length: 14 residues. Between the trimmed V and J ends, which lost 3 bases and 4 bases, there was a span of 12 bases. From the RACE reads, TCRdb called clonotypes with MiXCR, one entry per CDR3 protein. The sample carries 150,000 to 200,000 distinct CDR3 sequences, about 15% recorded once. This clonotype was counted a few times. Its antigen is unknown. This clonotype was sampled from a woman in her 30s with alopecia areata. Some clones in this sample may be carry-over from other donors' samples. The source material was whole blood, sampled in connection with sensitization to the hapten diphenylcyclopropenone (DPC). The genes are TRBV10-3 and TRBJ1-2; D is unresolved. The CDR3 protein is CAISDARAVYGYTF. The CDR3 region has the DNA TGTGCCATCAGTGACGCCCGGGCGGTCTATGGCTACACCTTC.